Each of the 20 T cell receptor beta chains below was sequenced from the same sample in a study of blood T cell repertoires in COVID-19. This table comes from immunoSEQ multiplex PCR, and its TCRdb copy is limited to in-frame clones, with some not included. The table shows roughly 300,000 clones, with roughly 79% occurring only once. The sample was peripheral blood. These receptors originate from a woman in her sixties or seventies with active or convalescent COVID-19.

This chain links TRBV18 with TRBJ1-6; tentative D call: TRBD1 (5 bases). CDR1 is KGHSH and CDR2 is LQKENI in the germline V gene. V was trimmed by 0 bases and J by 6 bases, leaving 15 bases between them. This CDR3 region has 17 residues. The DNA of the CDR3 is TGTGCCAGCTCACCACCTCGGGCAGGGCCCCTTAATTCACCCCTCCACTTT. This encodes CASSPPRAGPLNSPLHF. Full variable domain (remainder filled in from reference TRBV18 and TRBJ1-6): NAGVMQNPRHLVRRRGQEARLRCSPMKGHSHVYWYRQLPEEGLKFMVYLQKENIIDESGMPKERFSAEFPKEGPSILRIQQVVRGDSAAYFCASSPPRAGPLNSPLHFGNGTRLTVT.

This chain uses TRBV7-3 with TRBJ2-5; 7 bases line up with TRBD2. CDR1 SGHTA and CDR2 FQGTGA come from the germline V gene. V shed 5 bases, J shed 1 base, and the junction held 7 bases outside the gene matches. The CDR3 totals 15 residues. The CDR3 DNA is TGTGCCAGCAGCCTCCTGGGGGGGGGCCAAGAGACCCAGTACTTC. It translates to CASSLLGGGQETQYF. Full variable domain (remainder filled in from reference TRBV7-3 and TRBJ2-5): GAGVSQTPSNKVTEKGKYVELRCDPISGHTALYWYRQSLGQGPEFLIYFQGTGAADDSGLPNDRFFAVRPEGSVSTLKIQRTERGDSAVYLCASSLLGGGQETQYFGPGTRLLVL.

The CDR3: CASSYLSGGRTDTQYF. CDR3 sequence (DNA): TGTGCCAGCAGCTACCTCTCGGGGGGGCGCACAGATACGCAGTATTTT. This rearrangement joins TRBV7-3 to TRBJ2-3, with 8 bases matching TRBD2. With 4 bases clipped from V and 1 base from J, the junction kept 7 bases outside the gene matches. The CDR3 length is 16 residues. Germline assignment: CDR1 SGHTA and CDR2 FQGTGA.

The genes are TRBV7-3 and TRBJ1-1; D remains ambiguous. The germline V gene has CDR1 SGHTA and CDR2 FQGTGA. There are 15 residues in the CDR3. The V and J ends lost 1 base and 1 base respectively, with 10 bases between them. The CDR3 DNA follows: TGTGCCAGCAGCTTAAACTCCGGGAAGAACACTGAAGCTTTCTTT. Translating it yields CASSLNSGKNTEAFF.

The chain employs TRBV5-1 and TRBJ2-7; no firm D call. This CDR3 contains 14 residues. Germline lookup yields CDR1 SGHRS and CDR2 YFSETQ. V shed 1 base and J shed 3 bases, with 11 bases lying between them. The CDR3 bases are TGCGCCAGCAGCTTGTACGACATTTACTACGAGCAGTACTTC. Its translation: CASSLYDIYYEQYF.

The V gene is TRBV19, the J gene TRBJ1-1; D is possibly TRBD1 (6 bases). The ends were cut back, 0 bases at V and 5 bases at J, with 10 bases in the middle. The CDR3 spans 14 residues. Germline loops: CDR1 LNHDA, CDR2 SQIVND (reference sequence). The CDR3 DNA sequence: TGTGCCAGTAGTATAGATGGAAGGGGGACTGAAGCTTTCTTT. Translating gives CASSIDGRGTEAFF.

The J gene is TRBJ2-2, the V gene TRBV6-2 or TRBV6-3; D call uncertain. Trimming removed 6 bases at V and 4 bases at J, with 9 bases between. Looked up from germline, CDR1 is MNHEY and CDR2 is SVGEGT. CDR3 length: 13 amino acids. This CDR3 is CASSRSGTGELFF. CDR3 coding DNA: TGTGCCAGCAGCCGGTCCGGCACCGGGGAGCTGTTTTTT.

The CDR3: CASGLATGGSNSPLHF. CDR3 nucleotides: TGTGCTAGTGGTTTGGCAACAGGGGGTTCAAATTCACCCCTCCACTTT. The chain combines TRBV12-5 with TRBJ1-6; 8 nucleotides agree with TRBD1. CDR1 and CDR2 (germline): LGHNT, FRNRAP. V lost 1 base, J lost 7 bases, and 6 bases stayed unmatched. The CDR3 covers 16 residues.

V usage is TRBV18 and J usage is TRBJ1-2; the match to TRBD1 covers 8 bases. The J segment lost 0 bases and the V segment lost 2 bases, leaving 8 bases of the junction unmatched. The CDR3 contains 17 residues. The germline V gene has CDR1 KGHSH and CDR2 LQKENI. CDR3 sequence: CASSPMSGGAANYGYTF. The CDR3 DNA sequence: TGTGCCAGCTCACCAATGTCAGGGGGCGCCGCTAACTATGGCTACACCTTC.

This clone was counted many times. V is TRBV30 and J is TRBJ1-6; D is unresolved. CDR3 length: 13 residues. The V gene lost 5 bases and the J gene lost 0 bases, with 5 bases spanning the gap. Germline V gene lookup returns CDR1 GTSNPN and CDR2 SVGIG (reference sequence). The chain's CDR3 is CAWASSYNSPLHF. The CDR3 region has the DNA TGTGCCTGGGCGAGCTCCTATAATTCACCCCTCCACTTT.

The rearrangement joins TRBV6-5 to TRBJ1-5; D not resolved. Per germline, CDR1 MNHEY and CDR2 SVGAGI. Trimming shortened V by 4 bases and J by 8 bases, and 12 bases separated the two germline ends. The CDR3 is 13 amino acids. In DNA form, the CDR3 reads TGTGCCAGCAGTTCCTTCCTATCGGAGCCCCAGCATTTT. Encoded protein: CASSSFLSEPQHF.

The sample holds a few counts of this clone. The rearrangement joins TRBV13 to TRBJ1-3, with unresolved D. The CDR3 covers 15 residues. V was clipped by 5 bases and J by 0 bases, with 11 bases between them. CDR1 and CDR2 (germline): PRHDT, FYEKMQ (reference sequence). CDR3 sequence reads: CASSPGLYSGNTIYF. CDR3 coding DNA: TGTGCCAGCAGCCCTGGACTCTACTCTGGAAACACCATATATTTT.

The CDR3 spells CAWSVSRGGLVPGELFF. The CDR3 DNA sequence: TGTGCCTGGAGTGTATCTAGGGGGGGGTTGGTCCCCGGGGAGCTGTTTTTT. The chain joins TRBV30 to TRBJ2-2; TRBD2 might be the D (7 bases). The CDR3 contains 17 residues. V lost 0 bases and J lost 6, with 20 bases in between. Germline V lookup: CDR1 GTSNPN, CDR2 SVGIG (reference sequence).

The rearrangement uses TRBV7-2 and TRBJ2-6; D not certain. V lost 1 base and J 0 bases, leaving 4 bases between the germline ends. CDR1 SGHTA and CDR2 FQGNSA come from the germline V gene. CDR3 size: 15 residues. CDR3 residues: CASSLDSSGANVLTF. The CDR3 DNA is TGTGCCAGCAGCTTAGACAGCTCTGGGGCCAACGTCCTGACTTTC.

The V call is TRBV27, the J call TRBJ1-2; the match to TRBD1 covers 10 bases. The length of the CDR3 is 17 residues. Looked up from germline, CDR1 is MNHEY and CDR2 is SMNVEV (reference sequence). Trimming took 0 bases from V and 7 from J; bases not matched to a gene: 11. Here the CDR3 reads CASSLSSDPTGGPGYTF. The CDR3 nucleotides are TGTGCCAGCAGTTTATCCTCCGACCCGACAGGGGGCCCTGGCTACACCTTC.

In its sample, this clone was seen a few times. The chain links TRBV2 to TRBJ1-4; D is unclear. CDR1 is SNHLY and CDR2 is FYNNEI in the germline V gene. V lost 3 bases, J lost 3 bases, and 11 bases lay in between. The CDR3 totals 15 residues. CDR3 bases: TGTGCCAGCAGTGATAGGCGAGAGGCTAATGAAAAACTGTTTTTT. As protein: CASSDRREANEKLFF.

As concerns this clone: Different DNA sequences within this sample yield the same CDR3. The rearrangement links TRBV2 to TRBJ2-7; D not resolved. This CDR3 comprises 12 residues. V shed 3 bases and J shed 3 bases, with 6 bases lying between them. Germline assignment: CDR1 SNHLY and CDR2 FYNNEI. The CDR3 here is CASSENSYEQYF. The CDR3 DNA sequence: TGTGCCAGCAGTGAGAACAGCTACGAGCAGTACTTC.

The chain joins TRBV11-2 to TRBJ2-3, with unresolved D. The germline V gene has CDR1 SGHAT and CDR2 FQNNGV. The CDR3 runs to 12 residues. Trimming removed 3 bases from V and 4 bases from J, with 5 bases in between. The CDR3 region is CASSFGPDTQYF. CDR3 in DNA: TGTGCCAGCAGCTTTGGCCCAGATACGCAGTATTTT.

The rearrangement links TRBV3-1 (or the pseudogene TRBV3-2) to TRBJ2-1, with TRBD1 as a possible D gene (6 bases). V gave up 3 bases and J gave up 5 bases, with 14 bases separating them. The CDR3 is made up of 15 amino acids. The V gene's germline CDR1 is LGHDT and CDR2 YNNKEL (reference sequence). This CDR3 is CASSHSDRPDNEQFF. The CDR3 region has the DNA TGTGCCAGCAGCCATTCCGACAGGCCGGACAATGAGCAGTTCTTC.

J is TRBJ1-1 and V is TRBV9; D is undetermined. Germline assignment: CDR1 SGDLS and CDR2 YYNGEE. V gave up 4 bases and J gave up 6 bases, with 16 bases separating them. CDR3 length: 14 amino acids. The CDR3 here is CASSSPGNRPEAFF. The DNA for the CDR3 is TGTGCCAGCAGCTCCCCGGGGAACCGCCCTGAAGCTTTCTTT. The full variable domain, its missing parts supplied by reference TRBV9 and TRBJ1-1, is DSGVTQTPKHLITATGQRVTLRCSPRSGDLSVYWYQQSLDQGLQFLIQYYNGEERAKGNILERFSAQQFPDLHSELNLSSLELGDSALYFCASSSPGNRPEAFFGQGTRLTVV.